This paragraph reports one T cell receptor beta chain. Its target is unknown. Assay used: immunoSEQ multiplex PCR; TCRdb lists only in-frame clones, some missing. In the table there are about 350,000 clones, around 90% of which are singletons. The data originate from a study of Ad26.COV2.S vaccination and SARS-CoV-2 variants. The study, taken as a whole, reports: Total T cell responses may have been underestimated by the TCR breadth and depth analyses.

This receptor was taken from a human donor who had recovered from COVID-19. The sequenced sample was peripheral blood, obtained after recovery from COVID-19.

The CDR3 DNA is TGTGCCAGCAGCCAATCGGACAGGGGAAGTTCACCCCTCCACTTT. This translates into CASSQSDRGSSPLHF. The V and J genes are TRBV7-9 and TRBJ1-6; the match to TRBD1 covers 9 bases. V gave up 5 bases and J gave up 9 bases; unmatched junction bases: 8. The CDR3 runs 15 residues. Germline lookup yields CDR1 SEHNR and CDR2 FQNEAQ (reference sequence).